This T cell receptor (beta chain) was sequenced in a study of blood T cell repertoires in COVID-19. This CDR3 region has 15 residues. CDR1 is DFQATT, CDR2 SNEGSKA, per germline (reference sequence). The trim removed 3 bases at V and 2 bases at J, leaving 7 bases unmatched. Authors' data handling: Reference gene primer amplification gave nucleated cell count estimates. Sequencing used immunoSEQ multiplex PCR; TCRdb keeps in-frame clones, though not all of them. That table is the source of V, J and clone size, and D and trimming were worked out from the DNA. The sample shows under 250,000 clones, roughly 84% of them seen only once.

The specimen was peripheral blood. The origin of this receptor is a man aged 45-65 years with COVID-19, enrolled during active disease. The rearrangement links TRBV20-1 to TRBJ2-3; TRBD2 agrees at 8 bases. CDR3 loop: CSASIVAGNTDTQYF. CDR3 bases: TGCAGTGCTAGTATTGTAGCGGGGAACACAGATACGCAGTATTTT.